The present TCR beta chain was sequenced within a study of blood T cell repertoires in COVID-19. About the study: The United States, Italy and Spain supplied acute and convalescent COVID-19 samples. PBMCs, B-cell-depleted T cells, or T cells were the source of the cDNA or gDNA that made up the material.

The germline gives CDR1 SQVTM, CDR2 ANQGSEA. J was trimmed by 1 base and V by 0 bases; bases with no gene match: 2. The CDR3 loop spans 15 amino acids. Authors' methods: From reference gene primer amplification, estimates of nucleated cell counts were derived. This table comes from immunoSEQ multiplex PCR, and its TCRdb copy is limited to in-frame clones, with some not included. V and J calls and clone size are as listed in that table; D and trimming were resolved from the DNA. The sample contains about half a million clones, roughly 85% of which appear only once. This sequence joins TRBV29-1 and TRBJ2-3, with 9 nucleotides matching TRBD2. The sequence was collected from a human donor in a cohort sampled during active COVID-19. The sample consisted of peripheral blood. CDR3 nucleotides: TGCAGCGTTGAAGATCGGACTAGCGGCACAGATACGCAGTATTTT. The encoded protein is CSVEDRTSGTDTQYF.